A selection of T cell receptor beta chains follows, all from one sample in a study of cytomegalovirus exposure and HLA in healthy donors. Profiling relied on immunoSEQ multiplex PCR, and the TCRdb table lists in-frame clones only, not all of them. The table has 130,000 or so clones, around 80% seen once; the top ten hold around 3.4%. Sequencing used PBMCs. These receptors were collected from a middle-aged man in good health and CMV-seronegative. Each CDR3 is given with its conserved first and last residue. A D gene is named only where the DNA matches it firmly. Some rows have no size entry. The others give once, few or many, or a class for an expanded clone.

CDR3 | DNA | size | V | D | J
CASRPSPGQGTPGDEQFF | TGTGCCAGCAGACCCTCCCCTGGGCAGGGCACACCTGGAGATGAGCAGTTCTTC | - | TRBV28 | - | TRBJ2-1
CASSDLQGISNTGELFF | TGCGCCAGCTCGGACCTACAGGGCATATCGAACACCGGGGAGCTGTTTTTT | - | TRBV10-1 | - | TRBJ2-2
CASSVSGGDSPLHF | TGTGCCAGCAGTGTATCTGGGGGCGATTCACCCCTCCACTTT | - | TRBV25-1 | - | TRBJ1-6
CASSPRRTSGGALNEQFF | TGTGCCAGCAGCCCCCGCCGGACTAGCGGGGGGGCCTTAAATGAGCAGTTCTTC | - | TRBV9 | TRBD2 | TRBJ2-1
CASSLDRTEAFF | TGTGCCAGCAGCCTCGACAGAACTGAAGCTTTCTTT | few | TRBV5-4 | - | TRBJ1-1
CASRIDRDFTEAFF | TGCGCCAGCAGGATCGACAGGGACTTCACTGAAGCTTTCTTT | - | TRBV10-2 | TRBD1 | TRBJ1-1
CASSDPGTGVTGELFF | TGTGCCAGCAGCGACCCCGGGACAGGGGTGACCGGGGAGCTGTTTTTT | - | TRBV7-7 | TRBD1 | TRBJ2-2
CASQGYRTRGPDTQYF | TGTGCCAGCCAAGGATACCGGACTAGAGGTCCAGATACGCAGTATTTT | - | TRBV6-6 | TRBD2 | TRBJ2-3
CASSDRGDYGYTF | TGTGCCAGCAGTGACAGGGGTGACTATGGCTACACCTTC | - | TRBV6-6 | TRBD1 | TRBJ1-2
CASTREGISNF | TGTGCCAGCACCCGGGAAGGGATTTCGAACTTC | - | TRBV27 | - | TRBJ2-7
CASGGPRDRGLSYGYTF | TGTGCCAGCGGGGGACCCCGGGACAGGGGATTGAGCTATGGCTACACCTTC | - | TRBV27 | TRBD1 | TRBJ1-2
CASSPGVGNTIYF | TGTGCCAGTAGTCCAGGTGTGGGAAACACCATATATTTT | - | TRBV19 | - | TRBJ1-3
CASSQWSRGDTEAFF | TGCGCCAGCAGCCAATGGAGCAGGGGGGACACTGAAGCTTTCTTT | few | TRBV4-1 | TRBD1 | TRBJ1-1
CASSEFRGPNTEAFF | TGCGCCAGCAGTGAGTTCAGGGGGCCGAACACTGAAGCTTTCTTT | - | TRBV10-1 | TRBD1 | TRBJ1-1
CSVEDKTGYSSGNTIYF | TGCAGCGTTGAGGATAAGACAGGGTATTCCTCTGGAAACACCATATATTTT | few | TRBV29-1 | TRBD1 | TRBJ1-3
CASSFTQGAETQYF | TGTGCCAGCAGCTTTACACAGGGGGCCGAGACCCAGTACTTC | - | TRBV7-9 | TRBD1 | TRBJ2-5
CASSAKGGANTGELFF | TGTGCCAGCAGCGCGAAGGGGGGGGCGAACACCGGGGAGCTGTTTTTT | - | TRBV5-4 | - | TRBJ2-2